The T cell receptor beta chain under discussion was sequenced for a study of technical replicates of blood from several donors. Germline V gene lookup returns CDR1 ENHRY and CDR2 SYGVKD. Trimming removed 6 bases at V and 3 bases at J, with 14 bases between. There are 14 residues in the CDR3. TCRdb keeps only in-frame clones here, not all; method: immunoSEQ multiplex PCR. The table records approximately 97,000 clones, 90% to 95% of them present only once. The specimen was T cells isolated from PBMCs. This sequence originates from a human donor in good health. The gene calls are TRBV10-3 and TRBJ1-1, with D tentatively TRBD1 (5 bases). CDR3 in amino acids: CAISQQVPDTEAFF. The CDR3 DNA reads TGTGCCATCAGCCAACAGGTTCCGGACACTGAAGCTTTCTTT.